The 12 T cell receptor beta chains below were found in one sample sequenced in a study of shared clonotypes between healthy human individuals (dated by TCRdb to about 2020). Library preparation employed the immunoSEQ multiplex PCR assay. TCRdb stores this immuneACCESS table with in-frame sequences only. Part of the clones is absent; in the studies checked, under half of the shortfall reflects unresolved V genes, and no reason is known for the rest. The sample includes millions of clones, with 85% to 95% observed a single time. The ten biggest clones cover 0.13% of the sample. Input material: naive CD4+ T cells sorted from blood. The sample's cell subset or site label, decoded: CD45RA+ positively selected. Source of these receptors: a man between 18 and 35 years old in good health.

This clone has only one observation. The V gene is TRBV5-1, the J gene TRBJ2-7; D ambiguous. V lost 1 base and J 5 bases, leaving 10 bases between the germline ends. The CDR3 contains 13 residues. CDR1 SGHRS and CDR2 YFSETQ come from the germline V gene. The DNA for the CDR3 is TGCGCCAGCAGCTTGCCCCATAAGGACGAGCAGTACTTC. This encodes CASSLPHKDEQYF.

CDR3 in amino acids: CASTLGEAQETQYF. Here the CDR3 DNA reads TGTGCCAGCACCCTCGGGGAGGCCCAAGAGACCCAGTACTTC. The rearrangement links TRBV2 to TRBJ2-5; D may be TRBD2 (6 bases). CDR1 and CDR2 from the germline V gene are SNHLY and FYNNEI. This CDR3 contains 14 residues. Trimming removed 7 bases from V and 1 base from J, with 13 bases in between.

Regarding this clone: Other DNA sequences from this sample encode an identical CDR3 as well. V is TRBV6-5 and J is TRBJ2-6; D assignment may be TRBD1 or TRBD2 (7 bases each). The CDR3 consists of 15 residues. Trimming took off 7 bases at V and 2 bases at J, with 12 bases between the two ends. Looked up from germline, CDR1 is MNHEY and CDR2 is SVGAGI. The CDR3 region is CASTRGTTGANVLTF. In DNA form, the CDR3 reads TGTGCCAGCACCAGGGGGACTACTGGGGCCAACGTCCTGACTTTC.

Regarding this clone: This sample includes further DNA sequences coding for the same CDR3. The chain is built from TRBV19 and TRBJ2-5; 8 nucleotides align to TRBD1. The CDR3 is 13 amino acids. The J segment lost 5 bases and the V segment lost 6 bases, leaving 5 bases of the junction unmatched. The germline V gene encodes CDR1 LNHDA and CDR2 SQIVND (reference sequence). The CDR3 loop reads CASSGQGGETQYF. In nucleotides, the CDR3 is TGTGCCAGTAGCGGACAGGGCGGGGAGACCCAGTACTTC. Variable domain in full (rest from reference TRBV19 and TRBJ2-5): DGGITQSPKYLFRKEGQNVTLSCEQNLNHDAMYWYRQDPGQGLRLIYYSQIVNDFQKGDIAEGYSVSREKKESFPLTVTSAQKNPTAFYLCASSGQGGETQYFGPGTRLLVL.

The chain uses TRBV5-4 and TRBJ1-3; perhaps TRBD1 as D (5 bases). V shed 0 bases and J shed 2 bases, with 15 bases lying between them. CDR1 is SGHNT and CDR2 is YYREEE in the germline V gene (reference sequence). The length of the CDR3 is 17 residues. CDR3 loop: CASSLAGGSVTGNTIYF. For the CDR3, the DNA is TGTGCCAGCAGCTTGGCCGGGGGGAGTGTTACTGGAAACACCATATATTTT. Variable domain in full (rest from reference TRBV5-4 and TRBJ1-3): ETGVTQSPTHLIKTRGQQVTLRCSSQSGHNTVSWYQQALGQGPQFIFQYYREEENGRGNFPPRFSGLQFPNYSSELNVNALELDDSALYLCASSLAGGSVTGNTIYFGEGSWLTVV.

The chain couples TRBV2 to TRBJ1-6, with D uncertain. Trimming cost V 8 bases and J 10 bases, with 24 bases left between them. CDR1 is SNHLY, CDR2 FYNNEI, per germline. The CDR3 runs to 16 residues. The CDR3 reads CASATLGLRKESPLHF. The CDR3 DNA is TGTGCCAGCGCTACCCTTGGACTCCGAAAAGAATCACCCCTCCACTTT.

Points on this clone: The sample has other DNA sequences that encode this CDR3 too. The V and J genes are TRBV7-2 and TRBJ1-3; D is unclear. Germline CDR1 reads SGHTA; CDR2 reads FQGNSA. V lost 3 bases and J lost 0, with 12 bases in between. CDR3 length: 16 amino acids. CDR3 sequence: CASSLGGRSSGNTIYF. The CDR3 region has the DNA TGTGCCAGCAGCTTGGGCGGAAGGTCCTCTGGAAACACCATATATTTT.

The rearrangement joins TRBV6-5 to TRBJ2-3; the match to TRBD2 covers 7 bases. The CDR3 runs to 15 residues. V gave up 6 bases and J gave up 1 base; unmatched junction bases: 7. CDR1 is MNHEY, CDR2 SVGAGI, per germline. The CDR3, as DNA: TGTGCCAGCAGACCCCGGGCGGGGGGCACAGATACGCAGTATTTT. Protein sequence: CASRPRAGGTDTQYF.

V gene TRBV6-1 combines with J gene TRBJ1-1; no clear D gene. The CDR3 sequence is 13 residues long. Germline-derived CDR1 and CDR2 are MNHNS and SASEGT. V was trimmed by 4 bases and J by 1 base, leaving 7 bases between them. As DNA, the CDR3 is TGTGCCAGCAGTGGACTCGCGAACACTGAAGCTTTCTTT. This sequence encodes CASSGLANTEAFF.

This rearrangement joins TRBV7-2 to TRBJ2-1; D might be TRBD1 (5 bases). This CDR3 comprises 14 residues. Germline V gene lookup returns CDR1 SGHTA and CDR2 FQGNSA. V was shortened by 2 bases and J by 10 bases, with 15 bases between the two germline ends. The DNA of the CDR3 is TGTGCCAGCAGCTTAAGACAGACCCACGGGGAGCAGTTCTTC. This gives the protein CASSLRQTHGEQFF.

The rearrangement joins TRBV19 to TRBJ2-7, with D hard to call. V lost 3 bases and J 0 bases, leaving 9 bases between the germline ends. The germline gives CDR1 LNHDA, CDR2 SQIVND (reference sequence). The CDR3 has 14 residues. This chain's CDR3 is CASSIYSSSYEQYF. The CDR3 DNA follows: TGTGCCAGTAGTATCTACAGTTCCTCCTACGAGCAGTACTTC.

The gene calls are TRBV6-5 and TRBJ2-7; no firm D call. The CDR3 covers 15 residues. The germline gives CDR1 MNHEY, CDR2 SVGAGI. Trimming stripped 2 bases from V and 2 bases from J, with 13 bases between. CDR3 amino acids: CASSYKSSGAYEQYF. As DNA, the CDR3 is TGTGCCAGCAGTTACAAATCTTCGGGCGCCTACGAGCAGTACTTC.